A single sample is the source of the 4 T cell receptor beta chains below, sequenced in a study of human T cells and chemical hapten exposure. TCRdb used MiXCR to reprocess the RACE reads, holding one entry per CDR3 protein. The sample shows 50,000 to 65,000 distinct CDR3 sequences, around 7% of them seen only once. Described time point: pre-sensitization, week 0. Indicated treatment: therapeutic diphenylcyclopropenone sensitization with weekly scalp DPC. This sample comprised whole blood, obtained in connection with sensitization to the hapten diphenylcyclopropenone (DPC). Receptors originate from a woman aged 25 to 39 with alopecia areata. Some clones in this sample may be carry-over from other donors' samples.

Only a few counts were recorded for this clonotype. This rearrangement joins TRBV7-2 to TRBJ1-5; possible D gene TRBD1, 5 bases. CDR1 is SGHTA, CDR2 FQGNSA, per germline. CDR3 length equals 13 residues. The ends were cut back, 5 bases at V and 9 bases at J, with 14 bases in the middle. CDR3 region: CASSAQGIGPQHF. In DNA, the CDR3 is TGTGCCAGCAGCGCCCAGGGTATCGGGCCCCAGCATTTT.

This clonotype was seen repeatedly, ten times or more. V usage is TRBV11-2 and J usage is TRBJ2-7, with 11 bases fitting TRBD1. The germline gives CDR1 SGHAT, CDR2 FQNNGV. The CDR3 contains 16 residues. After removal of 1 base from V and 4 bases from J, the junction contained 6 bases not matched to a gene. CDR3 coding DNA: TGTGCCAGCAGCTTAGCTACCGGGACAGGGGGTTACGAGCAGTACTTC. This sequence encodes CASSLATGTGGYEQYF. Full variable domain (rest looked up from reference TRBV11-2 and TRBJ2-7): EAGVAQSPRYKIIEKRQSVAFWCNPISGHATLYWYQQILGQGPKLLIQFQNNGVVDDSQLPKDRFSAERLKGVDSTLKIQPAKLEDSAVYLCASSLATGTGGYEQYFGPGTRLTVT.

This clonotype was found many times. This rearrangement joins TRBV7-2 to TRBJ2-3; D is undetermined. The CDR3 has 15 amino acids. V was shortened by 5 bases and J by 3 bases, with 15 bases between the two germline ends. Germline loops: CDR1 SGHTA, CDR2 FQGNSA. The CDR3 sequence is CASSPVPHPTDTQYF. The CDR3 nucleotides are TGTGCCAGCAGCCCCGTACCCCATCCGACAGATACGCAGTATTTT.

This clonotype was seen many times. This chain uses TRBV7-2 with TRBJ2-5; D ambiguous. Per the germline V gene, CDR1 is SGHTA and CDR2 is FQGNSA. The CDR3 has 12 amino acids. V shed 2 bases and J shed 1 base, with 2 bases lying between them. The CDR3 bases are TGTGCCAGCAGCTTAACCCAAGAGACCCAGTACTTC. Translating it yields CASSLTQETQYF.